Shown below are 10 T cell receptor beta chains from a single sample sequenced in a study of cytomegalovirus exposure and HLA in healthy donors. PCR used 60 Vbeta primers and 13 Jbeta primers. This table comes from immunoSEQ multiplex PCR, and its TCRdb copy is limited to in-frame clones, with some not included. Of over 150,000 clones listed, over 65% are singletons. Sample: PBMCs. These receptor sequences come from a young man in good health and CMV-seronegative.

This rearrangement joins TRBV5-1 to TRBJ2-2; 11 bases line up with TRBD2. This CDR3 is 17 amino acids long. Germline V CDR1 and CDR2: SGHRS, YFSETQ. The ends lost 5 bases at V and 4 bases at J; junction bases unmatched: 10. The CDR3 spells CASSHSSGGALTGELFF. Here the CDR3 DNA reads TGCGCCAGCAGTCACAGTAGCGGGGGGGCCCTCACCGGGGAGCTGTTTTTT.

CDR3 amino acids: CASSLGTRANNYGYTF. In DNA, the CDR3 is TGTGCCAGCAGTTTAGGAACGAGAGCGAATAACTATGGCTACACCTTC. The chain employs TRBV28 and TRBJ1-2; D gene uncertain. The germline gives CDR1 MDHEN, CDR2 SYDVKM. The CDR3 length is 16 residues. Deletions cut 2 bases from V and 1 base from J, with 14 bases between.

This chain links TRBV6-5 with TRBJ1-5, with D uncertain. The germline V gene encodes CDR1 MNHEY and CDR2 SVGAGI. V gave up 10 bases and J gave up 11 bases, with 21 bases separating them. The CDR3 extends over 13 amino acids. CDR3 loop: CATSRTVGWTQHF. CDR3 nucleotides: TGTGCCACCTCCCGGACTGTCGGATGGACCCAGCATTTT.

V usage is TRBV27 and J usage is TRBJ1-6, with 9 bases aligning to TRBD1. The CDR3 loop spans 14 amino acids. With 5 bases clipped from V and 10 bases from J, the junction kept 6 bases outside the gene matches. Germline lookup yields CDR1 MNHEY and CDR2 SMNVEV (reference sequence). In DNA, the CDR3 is TGTGCCAGCAGTCTGAACAGGGGGCAATCACCCCTCCACTTT. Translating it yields CASSLNRGQSPLHF.

CDR3: CASSPDSYSGANVLTF. DNA of the CDR3: TGTGCCAGCAGCCCGGACAGTTACTCTGGGGCCAACGTCCTGACTTTC. The chain is built from TRBV6-6 and TRBJ2-6, with D perhaps TRBD1 (6 bases). In germline, CDR1 is MNHNY, CDR2 SVGAGI (reference sequence). The CDR3 consists of 16 residues. Between the trimmed V and J ends, which lost 6 bases and 0 bases, there was a span of 12 bases.

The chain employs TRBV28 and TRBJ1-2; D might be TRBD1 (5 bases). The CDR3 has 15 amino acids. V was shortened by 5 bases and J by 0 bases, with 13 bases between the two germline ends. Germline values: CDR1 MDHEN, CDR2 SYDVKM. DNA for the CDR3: TGTGCCAGCAGTACCCTTCCGACAGCTAACTATGGCTACACCTTC. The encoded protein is CASSTLPTANYGYTF.

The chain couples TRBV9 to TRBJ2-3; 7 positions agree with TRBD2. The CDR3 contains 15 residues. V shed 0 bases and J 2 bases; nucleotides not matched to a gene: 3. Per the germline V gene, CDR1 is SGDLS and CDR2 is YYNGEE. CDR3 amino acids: CASSVDAGVTDTQYF. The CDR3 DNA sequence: TGTGCCAGCAGCGTAGATGCGGGGGTCACAGATACGCAGTATTTT.

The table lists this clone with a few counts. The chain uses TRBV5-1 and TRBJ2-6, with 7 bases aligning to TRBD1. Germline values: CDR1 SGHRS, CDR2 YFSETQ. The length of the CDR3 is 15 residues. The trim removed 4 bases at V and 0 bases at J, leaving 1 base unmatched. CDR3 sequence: CASSGDSSGANVLTF. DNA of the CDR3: TGCGCCAGCAGCGGGGACAGCTCTGGGGCCAACGTCCTGACTTTC.

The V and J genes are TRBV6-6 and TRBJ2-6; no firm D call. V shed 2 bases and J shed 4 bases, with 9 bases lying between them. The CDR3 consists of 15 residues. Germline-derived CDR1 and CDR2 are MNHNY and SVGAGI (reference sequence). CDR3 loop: CASSYGQRGANVLTF. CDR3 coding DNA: TGTGCCAGCAGTTACGGCCAGCGAGGGGCCAACGTCCTGACTTTC.

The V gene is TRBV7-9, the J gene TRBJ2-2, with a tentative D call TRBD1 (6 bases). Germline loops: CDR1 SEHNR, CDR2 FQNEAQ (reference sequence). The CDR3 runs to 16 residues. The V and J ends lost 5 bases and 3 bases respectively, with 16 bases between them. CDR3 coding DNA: TGTGCCAGCAGCCTCGACCCGGGACACTACACCGGGGAGCTGTTTTTT. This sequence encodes CASSLDPGHYTGELFF.